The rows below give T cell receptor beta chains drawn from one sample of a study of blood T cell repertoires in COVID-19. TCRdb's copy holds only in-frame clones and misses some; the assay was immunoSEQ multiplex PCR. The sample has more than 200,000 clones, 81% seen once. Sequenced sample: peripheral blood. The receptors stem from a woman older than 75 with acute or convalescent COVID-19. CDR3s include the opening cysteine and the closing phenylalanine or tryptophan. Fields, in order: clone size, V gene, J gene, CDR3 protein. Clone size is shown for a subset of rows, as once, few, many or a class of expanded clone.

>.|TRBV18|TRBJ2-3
CASSLTREARADTQYF
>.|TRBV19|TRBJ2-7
CASSLGLAYEQYF
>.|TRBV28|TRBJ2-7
CASSWTQNTYEQYF
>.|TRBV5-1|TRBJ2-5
CASSLLAGGQETQYF
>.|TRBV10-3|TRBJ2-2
CAISESIAGETGELFF
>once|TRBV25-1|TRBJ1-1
CASSETGLVTEAFF
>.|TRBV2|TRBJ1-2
CASTEGAGNSGYTF
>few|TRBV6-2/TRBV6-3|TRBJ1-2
CASSLQGSYGYTF
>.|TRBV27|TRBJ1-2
CASSFLRGQGSGYTF
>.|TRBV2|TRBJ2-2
CASSEEVVQNTGELFF
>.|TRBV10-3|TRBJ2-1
CAISESGPGNEQFF
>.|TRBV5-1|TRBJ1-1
CASSLDAGLTEAFF
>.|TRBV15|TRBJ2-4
CATSARQGAPPKNIQYF
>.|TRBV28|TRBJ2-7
CASIPAGGPHLTF
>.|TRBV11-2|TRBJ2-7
CASSLSWTSGAPYEQYF
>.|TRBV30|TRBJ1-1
CAWSQPGYVSEAFF
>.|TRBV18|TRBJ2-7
CASSPAGQGTYEQYF
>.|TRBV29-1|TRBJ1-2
CSVSRGTQSYGYTF
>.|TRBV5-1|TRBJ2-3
CASSLVTSSDTQYF
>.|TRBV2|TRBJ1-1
CASSFTANTEAFF
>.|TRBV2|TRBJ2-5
CASNPGQINQETQYF
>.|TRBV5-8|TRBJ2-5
CASSLRVSGLAAQYF
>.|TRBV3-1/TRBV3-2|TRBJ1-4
CASSQGTTNEKLFF